This passage covers 16 T cell receptor beta chains from one sample sequenced in a study of monozygotic twins with inflammatory bowel disease. TCRdb reanalyzed the 5' RACE reads, giving one entry per CDR3 protein sequence and no DNA. The sample has 350,000 to 550,000 distinct CDR3 sequences, and its top ten clones hold more than 2%. Sequencing input: blood. The receptors here all came from a human donor with ulcerative colitis or Crohn's disease, or a healthy co-twin of an affected twin (not recorded which).

CDR3 protein: CASSVADVNTGELFF. This rearrangement joins TRBV9 to TRBJ2-2. In germline, CDR1 is SGDLS, CDR2 YYNGEE. The CDR3 sequence is 15 residues long.

The chain combines TRBV5-1 with TRBJ2-7. This CDR3 spans 15 amino acids. Per the germline V gene, CDR1 is SGHRS and CDR2 is YFSETQ. CDR3 in amino acids: CASSLGDPRSYEQYF.

The CDR3 loop is CASSQENRGNTEAFF. The chain uses TRBV4-2 and TRBJ1-1; checking the TCRdb D call of TRBD1 is not possible without DNA. Germline V gene lookup returns CDR1 LGHNA and CDR2 YNFKEQ. The CDR3 contains 15 residues.

The J gene is TRBJ2-7, the V gene TRBV10-3. Germline CDR1 reads ENHRY; CDR2 reads SYGVKD. The CDR3 spans 15 residues. CDR3 sequence reads: CAISESDSSSYEQYF.

The chain joins TRBV20-1 to TRBJ1-1. The CDR3 sequence is 11 residues long. CDR1 and CDR2 from the germline V gene are DFQATT and SNEGSKA (reference sequence). This CDR3 is CSARDESEAFF.

The chain joins TRBV25-1 to TRBJ1-1; TCRdb proposes TRBD1, but this gene call is untestable without DNA. The CDR3 consists of 14 residues. Per the germline V gene, CDR1 is MGHDK and CDR2 is SYGVNS. CDR3 residues: CASSAQGATAEAFF.

The chain employs TRBV6-5 and TRBJ2-1; TCRdb calls TRBD1, which cannot be checked without DNA. The CDR3 is 13 residues long. The germline V gene has CDR1 MNHEY and CDR2 SVGAGI. CDR3 protein: CASSYSTGSEQFF.

This rearrangement joins TRBV10-3 to TRBJ2-7. This CDR3 contains 13 residues. CDR1 and CDR2 from the germline V gene are ENHRY and SYGVKD. CDR3 region: CAISEKTANEQYF.

This rearrangement joins TRBV7-2 to TRBJ2-7; with no DNA, the TCRdb D assignment of TRBD1 cannot be verified. Germline values: CDR1 SGHTA, CDR2 FQGNSA. CDR3 length: 14 residues. CDR3 sequence reads: CASSRGQSFYEQYF.

The CDR3 protein is CASSPAGGNEQFF. This chain uses TRBV2 with TRBJ2-1; TCRdb's D call of TRBD2 is untestable without DNA. The germline gives CDR1 SNHLY, CDR2 FYNNEI. The CDR3 runs 13 residues.

The rearrangement links TRBV14 to TRBJ2-1; TCRdb gives TRBD1 as the D gene, but with no DNA this cannot be confirmed. Germline-derived CDR1 and CDR2 are SGHDN and FVKESK. This CDR3 has 14 amino acids. CDR3 sequence reads: CASSLMTGFDEQFF. Supplemented by reference TRBV14 and TRBJ2-1, the full variable domain reads EAGVTQFPSHSVIEKGQTVTLRCDPISGHDNLYWYRRVMGKEIKFLLHFVKESKQDESGMPNNRFLAERTGGTYSTLKVQPAELEDSGVYFCASSLMTGFDEQFFGPGTRLTVL.

The chain employs TRBV7-6 and TRBJ1-1. The germline V gene has CDR1 SGHVS and CDR2 FNYEAQ. This CDR3 spans 14 amino acids. This chain's CDR3 is CASSWGEGNTEAFF.

This chain uses TRBV5-1 with TRBJ2-3; TCRdb lists TRBD1, though no DNA is available to test this call. CDR1 SGHRS and CDR2 YFSETQ come from the germline V gene. This CDR3 contains 15 residues. The CDR3 here is CASSLPGLAQDTQYF. Supplemented by reference TRBV5-1 and TRBJ2-3, the full variable domain reads KAGVTQTPRYLIKTRGQQVTLSCSPISGHRSVSWYQQTPGQGLQFLFEYFSETQRNKGNFPGRFSGRQFSNSRSEMNVSTLELGDSALYLCASSLPGLAQDTQYFGPGTRLTVL.

The chain carries TRBV20-1 and TRBJ2-1; TCRdb's D call of TRBD2 is untestable without DNA. Germline V gives CDR1 DFQATT, CDR2 SNEGSKA (reference sequence). The CDR3 spans 15 residues. The CDR3 sequence is CSAIHSGRGHNEQFF.

This sequence joins TRBV29-1 and TRBJ1-1; the TCRdb D gene call, TRBD1, has no DNA to confirm it. Germline values: CDR1 SQVTM, CDR2 ANQGSEA. There are 16 residues in the CDR3. The CDR3 sequence: CSVEPPKALPGTEAFF.

The chain employs TRBV7-9 and TRBJ2-7; TCRdb's D call of TRBD1 is untestable without DNA. Germline CDR1 is SEHNR and CDR2 is FQNEAQ (reference sequence). There are 14 residues in the CDR3. The chain's CDR3 is CASSLTGQSGEQYF.